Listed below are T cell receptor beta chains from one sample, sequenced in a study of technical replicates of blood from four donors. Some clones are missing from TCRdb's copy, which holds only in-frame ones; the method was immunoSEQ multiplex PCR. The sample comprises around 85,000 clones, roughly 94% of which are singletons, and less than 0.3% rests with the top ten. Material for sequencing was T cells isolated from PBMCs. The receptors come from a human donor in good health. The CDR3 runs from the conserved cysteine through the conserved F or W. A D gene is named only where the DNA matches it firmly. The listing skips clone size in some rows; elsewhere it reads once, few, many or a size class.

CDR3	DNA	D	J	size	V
CASSLRAGDNEQFF	TGCGCCAGCAGCTTGCGAGCGGGAGACAATGAGCAGTTCTTC	TRBD2	TRBJ2-1	.	TRBV5-1
CASSPGGAGYEQYF	TGTGCCAGCAGCCCGGGGGGAGCCGGCTACGAGCAGTACTTC	TRBD2	TRBJ2-7	.	TRBV28
CASSLAGTGAETQYF	TGCGCCAGCAGCTTAGCCGGGACAGGAGCAGAGACCCAGTACTTC	TRBD1	TRBJ2-5	.	TRBV5-1
CASRGQGLYNEQFF	TGCGCCAGCAGAGGACAGGGGTTATACAATGAGCAGTTCTTC	TRBD1	TRBJ2-1	.	TRBV4-1
CASSLLGAPQETQYF	TGTGCCAGCAGTTTACTAGGGGCTCCTCAAGAGACCCAGTACTTC	.	TRBJ2-5	.	TRBV27
CASSFQGLNEQYF	TGTGCCAGCAGTTTTCAGGGTCTGAACGAGCAGTACTTC	.	TRBJ2-7	.	TRBV27
CASSPPGGKNIQYF	TGTGCCAGCTCACCACCAGGGGGCAAAAACATTCAGTACTTC	.	TRBJ2-4	.	TRBV18
CASSEGTVNTEAFF	TGTGCCAGTTCGGAGGGGACAGTGAACACTGAAGCTTTCTTT	TRBD1	TRBJ1-1	.	TRBV19
CASSTYHDREDQPQHF	TGTGCCAGCTCAACTTATCACGACAGGGAGGATCAGCCCCAGCATTTT	.	TRBJ1-5	once	TRBV21-1
CAWRIGGDQPQHF	TGTGCCTGGAGAATTGGGGGGGATCAGCCCCAGCATTTT	.	TRBJ1-5	.	TRBV30
CASSYGEGDEKLFF	TGTGCCAGCAGTTATGGGGAGGGAGATGAAAAACTGTTTTTT	.	TRBJ1-4	.	TRBV6-6
CASSLGTAGRELFF	TGTGCCAGCAGCTTGGGGACAGCTGGGAGGGAGCTGTTTTTT	TRBD1	TRBJ2-2	.	TRBV7-3
CASSPETHEQYF	TGTGCCAGCTCACCAGAGACACACGAGCAGTACTTC	.	TRBJ2-7	.	TRBV18
CASSSGYNEQFF	TGTGCCAGCAGTTCGGGATACAATGAGCAGTTCTTC	.	TRBJ2-1	.	TRBV6-5
CASSEGLAGGSSYNEQFF	TGTGCCAGCAGTGAGGGACTAGCGGGGGGTTCCTCCTACAATGAGCAGTTCTTC	TRBD2	TRBJ2-1	.	TRBV6-4
CASSLAGRVFGEQYF	TGCGCCAGCAGCTTGGCGGGTAGAGTTTTCGGCGAGCAGTACTTC	.	TRBJ2-7	.	TRBV5-1
CASSFSSGQDTEAFF	TGTGCCAGCAGTTTCTCTTCTGGACAGGACACTGAAGCTTTCTTT	TRBD1	TRBJ1-1	.	TRBV27
CASSLGGYQTDTQYF	TGCGCCAGCAGCCTGGGGGGCTATCAGACAGATACGCAGTATTTT	.	TRBJ2-3	.	TRBV5-1
CAIRDREAGELFF	TGTGCCATCAGGGACAGGGAGGCCGGGGAGCTGTTTTTT	TRBD1	TRBJ2-2	.	TRBV10-3
CASSKRESSYNEQFF	TGTGCCAGTAGTAAGCGGGAGAGCTCCTACAATGAGCAGTTCTTC	TRBD2	TRBJ2-1	.	TRBV19
CASSPSSRTDTQYF	TGTGCTAGCAGCCCCTCATCCCGGACAGATACGCAGTATTTT	.	TRBJ2-3	.	TRBV7-7
CASSLGGQGGTYEQYF	TGTGCCAGCAGTTTGGGAGGACAGGGGGGAACCTACGAGCAGTACTTC	TRBD1	TRBJ2-7	.	TRBV28
CASSQTGDTRYF	TGCGCCAGCAGCCAGACCGGGGATACGCGGTATTTT	.	TRBJ2-3	.	TRBV4-1
CASSVAETPGLEQYF	TGTGCCAGCAGCGTAGCTGAGACCCCAGGGCTCGAGCAGTACTTC	.	TRBJ2-7	.	TRBV9
CANPLAFAYEQYF	TGTGCCAACCCACTAGCGTTCGCCTACGAGCAGTACTTC	TRBD2	TRBJ2-7	.	TRBV5-4
CASSSAGGGTETQYF	TGTGCCAGCAGCTCCGCCGGCGGGGGGACAGAGACCCAGTACTTC	TRBD2	TRBJ2-5	.	TRBV7-3
CAISQHETSGNYEQYF	TGTGCCATCAGTCAGCATGAAACTAGCGGGAACTACGAGCAGTACTTC	TRBD2	TRBJ2-7	.	TRBV10-3
CASSLQAGGSPLHF	TGTGCCAGCAGCTTACAGGCGGGAGGTTCACCCCTCCACTTT	.	TRBJ1-6	.	TRBV7-3
CASRRSSGNTIYF	TGTGCCAGTCGCCGGAGCTCTGGAAACACCATATATTTT	.	TRBJ1-3	.	TRBV19
CASSLASEGAPGTQYF	TGTGCCAGCAGCTTAGCTTCGGAGGGGGCGCCAGGGACCCAGTACTTC	.	TRBJ2-5	.	TRBV7-9
CASSLAMGGVGEQFF	TGTGCCAGCAGCTTAGCTATGGGAGGGGTTGGCGAGCAGTTCTTC	TRBD2	TRBJ2-1	.	TRBV11-2
CSVEEGADYGYTF	TGCAGCGTTGAAGAGGGGGCGGACTATGGCTACACCTTC	.	TRBJ1-2	once	TRBV29-1
CASSSQGPHTEAFF	TGTGCCAGCAGTTCTCAGGGTCCCCACACTGAAGCTTTCTTT	.	TRBJ1-1	.	TRBV27
CASSDLYLTDRPGNAQYF	TGTGCCAGCAGTGACCTATACCTCACGGACAGGCCGGGGAATGCCCAGTACTTC	TRBD1	TRBJ2-5	.	TRBV25-1
CASNLSGRFRSGANVLTF	TGTGCCAGCAACCTTAGCGGGAGGTTCCGCTCTGGGGCCAACGTCCTGACTTTC	TRBD2	TRBJ2-6	.	TRBV28
CASSYVPGNYGYTF	TGTGCCAGCAGTTACGTGCCAGGCAACTATGGCTACACCTTC	.	TRBJ1-2	once	TRBV6-5
CASSVGGGIGELFF	TGTGCCAGCAGCGTAGGAGGGGGCATCGGGGAGCTGTTTTTT	.	TRBJ2-2	.	TRBV7-6
CASSLRTASGNTIYF	TGTGCCAGCAGTTTGAGGACAGCCTCTGGAAACACCATATATTTT	.	TRBJ1-3	.	TRBV6-5
CASSPRPNSPLHF	TGTGCCAGCAGTCCGCGGCCGAATTCACCCCTCCACTTT	.	TRBJ1-6	.	TRBV2
CAWNPGQQLGNTIYF	TGTGCCTGGAACCCGGGTCAGCAGCTTGGAAACACCATATATTTT	.	TRBJ1-3	.	TRBV30
CASGPRDTEAFF	TGTGCTAGTGGCCCCCGGGATACTGAAGCTTTCTTT	.	TRBJ1-1	few	TRBV12-5